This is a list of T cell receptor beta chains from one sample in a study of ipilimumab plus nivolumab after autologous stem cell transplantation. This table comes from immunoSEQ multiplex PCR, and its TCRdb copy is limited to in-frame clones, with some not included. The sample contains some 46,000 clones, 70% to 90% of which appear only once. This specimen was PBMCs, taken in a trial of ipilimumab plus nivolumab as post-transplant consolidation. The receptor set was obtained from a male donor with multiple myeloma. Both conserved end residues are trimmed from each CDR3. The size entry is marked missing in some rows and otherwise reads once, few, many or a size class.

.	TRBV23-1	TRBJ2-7	ASSPRAASGDEQY
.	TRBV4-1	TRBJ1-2	ASSQGTTTGYGYT
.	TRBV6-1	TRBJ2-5	ASSLSGGETQY
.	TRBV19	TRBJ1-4	ASGGQANEKLF
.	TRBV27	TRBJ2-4	ASSLRDRGAKNIQY
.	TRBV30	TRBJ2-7	AWADRGSGLREQY
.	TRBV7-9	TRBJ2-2	ASSLLRGATGELF
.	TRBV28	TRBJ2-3	ASSFVDRVNADTQY
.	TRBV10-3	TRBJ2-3	AIRGTSGGPAGTQY
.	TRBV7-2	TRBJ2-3	ASSEQGTSTDTQY
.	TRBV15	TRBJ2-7	ATSRVRGSYEQY
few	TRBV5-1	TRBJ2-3	ASSSRGVITDTQY
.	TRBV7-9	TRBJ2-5	ASSFTGFRQY
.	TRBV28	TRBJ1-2	ASSRQTYGYT
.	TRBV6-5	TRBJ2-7	ASSQLRGEQY
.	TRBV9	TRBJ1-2	ASSVGGPSANYGYT
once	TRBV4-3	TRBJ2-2	ASSRGTSGVHGELF
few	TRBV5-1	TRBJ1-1	ASSLTSPNTEAF
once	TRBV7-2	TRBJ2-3	ASSAGLAGGTDTQY
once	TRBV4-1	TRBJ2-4	ASSRFRGRISQNIQY
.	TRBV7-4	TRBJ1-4	ASSPKVGQSQEKLF